The rows below give T cell receptor beta chains drawn from one sample of a study of T cell responses to AZD1222 COVID-19 vaccine. Assay used: immunoSEQ multiplex PCR; TCRdb lists only in-frame clones, some missing. This sample has 120,000 or so clones; 65% to 90% occur once, and the top ten carry around 7.7%. Material: peripheral blood, obtained on day 0 of AZD1222 vaccination. These receptors all stem from an adult in good health. Both conserved end residues are part of each CDR3. D genes are given only for firm matches. Some rows mark clone size as missing; the rest say once, few, many or name a class of expanded clone.

clone_size	d_call	v_call	j_call	cdr3_aa	cdr3_nt
once	TRBD2	TRBV3-1/TRBV3-2	TRBJ2-6	CASSQVLAGVGANVLTF	TGTGCCAGCAGCCAAGTTCTAGCGGGAGTTGGGGCCAACGTCCTGACTTTC
.	.	TRBV6-5	TRBJ1-2	CASSSPRDGFYGYTF	TGTGCCAGCAGTTCCCCCCGGGACGGATTTTATGGCTACACCTTC
.	.	TRBV5-4	TRBJ1-1	CASSWGVGTEAFF	TGTGCCAGCAGCTGGGGGGTAGGAACTGAAGCTTTCTTT
.	TRBD1	TRBV13	TRBJ2-7	CASSLALGQGYEQYF	TGTGCCAGCAGCTTAGCCCTCGGACAGGGGTACGAGCAGTACTTC
.	.	TRBV27	TRBJ1-2	CASSFSGAYGYTF	TGTGCCAGCAGTTTCTCTGGCGCGTATGGCTACACCTTC
.	.	TRBV27	TRBJ2-7	CASSLSQPGFEQYF	TGTGCCAGCAGTTTATCGCAACCAGGGTTCGAGCAGTACTTC
once	.	TRBV5-4	TRBJ1-1	CASTGRQGPLGTEAFF	TGTGCCAGCACTGGGAGGCAGGGACCTCTCGGCACTGAAGCTTTCTTT
.	TRBD2	TRBV9	TRBJ2-5	CASSAPLAGGPETQYF	TGTGCCAGCAGCGCCCCACTAGCGGGGGGGCCCGAGACCCAGTACTTC
.	TRBD2	TRBV11-2	TRBJ2-3	CASSDRRGAPSTQYF	TGTGCCAGCAGCGACCGGCGGGGGGCCCCGAGTACGCAGTATTTT
.	.	TRBV5-4	TRBJ2-2	CASSFGLGARTGELFF	TGTGCCAGCAGCTTTGGGTTAGGGGCTCGCACCGGGGAGCTGTTTTTT
.	.	TRBV5-1	TRBJ2-7	CASSLSGGSVYEQYF	TGCGCCAGCAGCCTCTCTGGGGGGAGCGTCTACGAGCAGTACTTC
.	.	TRBV30	TRBJ1-1	CAWSVQVGAFF	TGTGCCTGGAGTGTACAGGTGGGGGCTTTCTTT
.	TRBD1	TRBV18	TRBJ2-7	CASSPPGTGISYEQYF	TGTGCCAGCTCACCACCCGGGACAGGGATCTCCTACGAGCAGTACTTC
once	TRBD2	TRBV5-1	TRBJ2-3	CASRRGGESDTQYF	TGCGCCAGCAGGAGGGGAGGGGAATCCGATACGCAGTATTTT
.	.	TRBV5-8	TRBJ2-7	CASSLSPASSYEQYF	TGTGCCAGCAGCTTGTCGCCGGCCAGCTCCTACGAGCAGTACTTC
.	TRBD2	TRBV7-2	TRBJ2-7	CASSLEGTSGTNEQYF	TGTGCCAGCAGCTTAGAGGGGACTAGCGGGACGAACGAGCAGTACTTC
.	TRBD2	TRBV27	TRBJ2-3	CASRPSGNERTDTQYF	TGTGCCAGCAGACCGAGCGGGAACGAGCGCACAGATACGCAGTATTTT
.	TRBD1	TRBV7-9	TRBJ2-3	CASSPGTGVETDTQYF	TGTGCCAGCAGCCCGGGGACAGGGGTGGAGACAGATACGCAGTATTTT
once	.	TRBV11-2	TRBJ2-5	CASTLSEGPQETQYF	TGTGCCAGCACCTTGTCTGAGGGGCCCCAAGAGACCCAGTACTTC
.	.	TRBV7-2	TRBJ2-7	CASSLRGDTAYEQYF	TGTGCCAGCAGCTTAAGGGGGGATACCGCCTACGAGCAGTACTTC
.	TRBD1	TRBV6-2/TRBV6-3	TRBJ2-1	CASSIRQGKQFF	TGTGCCAGCAGCATAAGACAGGGGAAGCAGTTCTTC
.	.	TRBV6-5	TRBJ2-5	CASISPERETQYF	TGTGCCAGCATCTCCCCGGAGAGGGAGACCCAGTACTTC
.	TRBD1	TRBV7-3	TRBJ1-1	CASSPAGTGREAFF	TGTGCCAGCAGCCCTGCCGGGACAGGAAGAGAAGCTTTCTTT
.	.	TRBV19	TRBJ1-1	CASSIKLGAGKNTEAFF	TGTGCCAGTAGTATAAAGTTAGGGGCAGGGAAGAACACTGAAGCTTTCTTT
few	.	TRBV29-1	TRBJ1-2	CSVEAGVGRVGYTF	TGCAGCGTTGAGGCGGGGGTAGGAAGGGTGGGCTACACCTTC
.	.	TRBV6-5	TRBJ1-1	CASTNHGGAEAFF	TGTGCCAGCACTAACCACGGTGGGGCTGAAGCTTTCTTT
.	.	TRBV12-3/TRBV12-4	TRBJ1-1	CASSLGRYTEAFF	TGTGCCAGCAGTTTAGGGAGGTACACTGAAGCTTTCTTT
.	.	TRBV9	TRBJ1-1	CASSPRGAVNTEAFF	TGTGCCAGCAGCCCCCGGGGAGCGGTGAACACTGAAGCTTTCTTT
.	.	TRBV7-3	TRBJ1-1	CASSLIGGNTEAFF	TGTGCCAGCAGCTTAATCGGAGGGAACACTGAAGCTTTCTTT
.	TRBD2	TRBV28	TRBJ2-7	CASRYSGSRYEQYF	TGTGCCAGCAGGTATAGCGGGAGTCGCTACGAGCAGTACTTC
.	TRBD1	TRBV30	TRBJ2-1	CAWSTGQGANEQFF	TGTGCCTGGAGTACGGGACAGGGGGCAAATGAGCAGTTCTTC
.	.	TRBV10-2	TRBJ2-5	CASTYSNAGQDQYF	TGCGCCAGCACTTATAGCAATGCGGGGCAGGACCAGTACTTC
.	.	TRBV6-5	TRBJ1-2	CASSYPQGDGYTF	TGTGCCAGCAGTTACCCCCAGGGTGATGGCTACACCTTC
.	.	TRBV6-5	TRBJ1-1	CASTRNTEAFF	TGTGCCAGCACCCGGAACACTGAAGCTTTCTTT